This section outlines one T cell receptor (beta chain) sequence together with its context. Its cognate antigen is unknown. The V and J ends lost 4 bases and 8 bases, in that order; junction bases with no gene match: 8. This CDR3 is built from 14 residues. Germline lookup yields CDR1 MGHRA and CDR2 YSYEKL. These data come from a study of graft-versus-host responses after intestinal transplantation. About the research overall: Recipients had transplants, and these were multivisceral, liver-intestinal, or isolated intestinal. Every recipient underwent anti-thymocyte globulin induction, then tacrolimus and steroids for roughly three years. Study-level findings and limits: Detection of GvH clones occurred in recipient marrow, and some had their first appearance in ileum or blood. Graft-donor T cell macrochimerism coincided with high graft-versus-host to host-versus-graft clonal ratios in allografts.

The method was immunoSEQ multiplex PCR; TCRdb's version includes in-frame clones alone and lacks a portion of them. Among 80,000 to 100,000 clones listed, 75% to 95% were seen once. The clonotype originates from a human donor who was the organ donor for an intestinal transplant. The J gene is TRBJ1-2, the V gene TRBV4-1, with TRBD1 identical over 9 bases. The starting material was unstimulated CD4+ T cells sorted from spleen or lymph node cells, obtained before transplant. CDR3 coding DNA: TGCGCCAGCAGCCGAGTACAGGGGGCAGTGGGCTACACCTTC. Amino acid sequence: CASSRVQGAVGYTF.